This T cell receptor beta chain was documented in a study of cytomegalovirus exposure and HLA in healthy donors. The PCR had 60 Vbeta and 13 Jbeta primers. TCRdb's copy holds only in-frame clones and misses some; the assay was immunoSEQ multiplex PCR. The sample includes fewer than 200,000 clones, 75% to 90% of them seen just once. CDR3 length equals 15 residues. Germline V gene lookup returns CDR1 ENHRY and CDR2 SYGVKD. Unmatched junction bases numbered 8, after V lost 10 bases and J lost 0 bases. Source material: PBMCs. This TCR was sampled from a woman aged 50 to 60 in good health and CMV-seropositive. The J gene is TRBJ2-2, the V gene TRBV10-3; 7 positions match TRBD2. The CDR3 nucleotides read TGTGCCAGCCAGCAGGCGGGGGCGAACACCGGGGAGCTGTTTTTT. Amino acid sequence: CASQQAGANTGELFF.